The clone carrying this T cell receptor beta chain was seen more than once but under ten times. The data originate from a study of human T cells and chemical hapten exposure. The wider study: 2% DPC applied to a 2 cm by 2 cm arm area sensitized donors.

Time point denoted: patch test 1, 2 weeks after DPC sensitization. As for treatment: therapeutic diphenylcyclopropenone sensitization with weekly scalp DPC. CDR1 and CDR2 from the germline V gene are SGHTA and FQGNSA. The V gene lost 2 bases and the J gene lost 11 bases, with 12 bases spanning the gap. The CDR3 has 12 residues. MiXCR, run by TCRdb on the RACE reads, gives a single entry per CDR3 protein. The sample has around 100,000 distinct CDR3 sequences, 9.5% to 12% seen once. The chain links TRBV7-2 to TRBJ1-1; D not resolved. This clonotype was sampled from a middle-aged woman with alopecia areata. Some clones in this sample may be carry-over from other donors' samples. The material was whole blood, obtained in connection with sensitization to the hapten diphenylcyclopropenone (DPC). CDR3 in amino acids: CASSLSPGRAFF. CDR3 DNA sequence: TGTGCCAGCAGCTTAAGTCCGGGTAGGGCTTTCTTT.